The 2 T cell receptor beta chains below all came from one sample that was sequenced in a study of T cells after yellow fever vaccination. TCRdb reprocessed the 5' RACE reads via MiXCR and lists one record per CDR3 protein. The profile shows under 350,000 distinct CDR3 sequences, roughly 4.3% of them singletons. The sample here was PBMCs, taken 5 days after the yellow fever booster vaccination. The receptor source for this set is a man in his late teens or twenties who received the YFV17D yellow fever vaccine.

This clonotype appeared many times. CDR3 sequence reads: CASNQLAGAYNEQFF. In DNA, the CDR3 is TGTGCCAGCAACCAACTAGCGGGGGCCTACAATGAGCAGTTCTTC. The V and J genes are TRBV7-2 and TRBJ2-1, with 11 bases aligning to TRBD2. The CDR3 is made up of 15 amino acids. Losses at the gene ends were 7 bases for V and 2 bases for J; bases not matched to a gene: 4. Germline V gene lookup returns CDR1 SGHTA and CDR2 FQGNSA.

This clonotype was recorded many times. The chain recombines TRBV7-9 with TRBJ2-5, with unresolved D. Between the trimmed V and J ends, which lost 5 bases and 7 bases, there was a span of 14 bases. The CDR3 length is 13 residues. Germline assignment: CDR1 SEHNR and CDR2 FQNEAQ (reference sequence). The CDR3, as DNA: TGTGCCAGCAGCCTGGGCGGCTCCGGGACCCAGTACTTC. Encoded protein: CASSLGGSGTQYF.